This is a list of T cell receptor beta chains from one sample in a study of T cell responses to AZD1222 COVID-19 vaccine. Here immunoSEQ multiplex PCR was the method, and the copy in TCRdb shows in-frame clones only, minus some. The sample holds roughly 120,000 clones, around 89% seen once. The sample was peripheral blood, taken 28 days after the second AZD1222 dose. The origin of the receptors is an adult who received the AZD1222 COVID-19 vaccine. CDR3s leave out the opening cysteine and the closing phenylalanine or tryptophan.

v_gene	j_gene	CDR3aa
TRBV7-6	TRBJ1-5	ASSPRAGADQPQH
TRBV30	TRBJ1-3	AWELGNGATIY
TRBV6-5	TRBJ1-6	ASSYSGLYNSPLH
TRBV15	TRBJ2-3	ATSRVSGGADTQY
TRBV28	TRBJ1-2	ASSSTGQVTSYGYT
TRBV3-1/TRBV3-2	TRBJ2-2	ASTQGAHTGELF
TRBV4-1	TRBJ2-2	ASTPRQGAIGELF
TRBV20-1	TRBJ2-5	SARVLARWD
TRBV19	TRBJ1-1	ASSTKTARHTEAF
TRBV11-2	TRBJ1-1	ASSLKGYGAF
TRBV6-2/TRBV6-3	TRBJ2-7	ASSSPGRTYEQY
TRBV7-2	TRBJ2-1	ASIKRWTSGYNEQF
TRBV28	TRBJ2-7	ASSLTDPYEQY
TRBV28	TRBJ1-2	ASSQIGVDYGYT
TRBV5-1	TRBJ2-2	ASSLVPRGPSNTGELF
TRBV19	TRBJ2-7	ASSQSGTAYEQY
TRBV5-6	TRBJ2-2	ASSPRGLNTGELF
TRBV7-7	TRBJ2-7	ASSQGSSGRAEASEQY
TRBV5-1	TRBJ1-4	ASSPSGASRTNEKLF
TRBV30	TRBJ1-2	AWSELLRKPYGYT
TRBV11-2	TRBJ1-1	ASSLVRDTEAF
TRBV9	TRBJ1-6	ASSVGVFQNSPLH